This TCR beta chain was profiled in a study of post-analysis software for immune sequencing data. About this clonotype itself: Its specificity is unknown.

Trimming left V 4 bases short and J 5 bases short, with 13 bases between. This CDR3 is 15 amino acids long. The germline V gene has CDR1 SGHRS and CDR2 YFSETQ. Broader study findings: Roughly five TRBV segments were significantly more frequent in patients than in controls. TRBV5-6, TRBV5-1 and TRBV20-1 were among these segments.

Carried by the TCR beta cDNA libraries were unique molecular identifiers. Via MiXCR, TCRdb re-called the PCR reads, giving one row per CDR3 protein. The table shows hundreds of thousands of distinct CDR3 sequences, with 55% to 60% occurring only once. The material sequenced was blood. This receptor was identified in a girl aged 2 to 10 with multiple sclerosis. The chain combines TRBV5-1 with TRBJ1-6; no clear D. The CDR3 is CASSRGSADNSPLHF. The CDR3 DNA sequence: TGCGCCAGCAGCCGTGGATCGGCGGATAATTCACCCCTCCACTTT.